This section outlines one T cell receptor beta chain sequence together with its context. The data were obtained in a study of blood T cell repertoires in COVID-19. The CDR3 contains 13 residues. Looked up from germline, CDR1 is SGHTA and CDR2 is FQGNSA. V lost 1 base to trimming and J lost 13 bases, with 11 bases between them. Source study methods: Cell counts per sample came from amplifying reference gene primers. Libraries were prepared by immunoSEQ multiplex PCR; TCRdb keeps only in-frame clonotypes and omits some of them. The DNA gave D and trimming, while V, J and clone size come from that table. The repertoire holds roughly 14,000 clones, with around 88% as singletons.

The chain has TRBV7-2 and TRBJ1-6; tentatively, D is TRBD1 (5 bases). This TCR was recovered from a human donor in a cohort sampled during active COVID-19. The source material was peripheral blood. The CDR3 DNA reads TGTGCCAGCAGCTTAGAAGCAGGGCGGCCCCTCCACTTT. This codes for CASSLEAGRPLHF.